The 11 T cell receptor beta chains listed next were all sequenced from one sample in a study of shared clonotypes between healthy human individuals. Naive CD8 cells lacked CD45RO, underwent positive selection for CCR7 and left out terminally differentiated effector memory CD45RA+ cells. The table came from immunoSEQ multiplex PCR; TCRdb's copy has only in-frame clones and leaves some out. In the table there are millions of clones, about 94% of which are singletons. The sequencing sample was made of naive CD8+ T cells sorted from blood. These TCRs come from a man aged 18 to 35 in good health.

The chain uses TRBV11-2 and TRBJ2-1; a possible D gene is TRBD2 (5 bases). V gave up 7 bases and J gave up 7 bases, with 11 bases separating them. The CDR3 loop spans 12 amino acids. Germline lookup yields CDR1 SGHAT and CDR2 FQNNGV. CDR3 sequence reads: CASTPTGNEQFF. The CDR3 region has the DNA TGTGCCAGCACTCCCACGGGAAATGAGCAGTTCTTC. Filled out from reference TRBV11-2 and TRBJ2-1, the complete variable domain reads EAGVAQSPRYKIIEKRQSVAFWCNPISGHATLYWYQQILGQGPKLLIQFQNNGVVDDSQLPKDRFSAERLKGVDSTLKIQPAKLEDSAVYLCASTPTGNEQFFGPGTRLTVL.

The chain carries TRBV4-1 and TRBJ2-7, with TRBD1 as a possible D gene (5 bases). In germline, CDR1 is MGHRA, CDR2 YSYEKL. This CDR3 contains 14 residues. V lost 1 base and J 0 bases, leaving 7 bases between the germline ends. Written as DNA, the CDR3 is TGCGCCAGCAGCCAAGGCAGGGCCTCCTACGAGCAGTACTTC. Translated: CASSQGRASYEQYF.

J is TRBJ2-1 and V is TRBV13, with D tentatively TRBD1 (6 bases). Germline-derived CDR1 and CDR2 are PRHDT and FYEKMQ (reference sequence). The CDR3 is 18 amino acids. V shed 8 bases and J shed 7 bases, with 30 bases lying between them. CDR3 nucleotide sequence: TGTGCCAGCGGCCGGGCCGAAGGACGGGACATGGAGCTAAATGAGCAGTTCTTC. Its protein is CASGRAEGRDMELNEQFF.

The CDR3 sequence: CASSPDFGLAGGNEQFF. For the CDR3, the DNA is TGTGCCAGCTCACCTGATTTTGGTCTAGCGGGGGGGAATGAGCAGTTCTTC. The chain has TRBV18 and TRBJ2-1, with TRBD2 matching over 12 bases. This CDR3 contains 17 residues. Germline values: CDR1 KGHSH, CDR2 LQKENI. V lost 3 bases, J lost 7 bases, and 10 bases stayed unmatched.

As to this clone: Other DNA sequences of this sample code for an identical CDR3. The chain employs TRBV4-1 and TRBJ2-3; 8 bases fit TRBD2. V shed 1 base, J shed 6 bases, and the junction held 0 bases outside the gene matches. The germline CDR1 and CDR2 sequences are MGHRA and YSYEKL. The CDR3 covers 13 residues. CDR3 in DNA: TGCGCCAGCAGCCAAGGACTAGCGGATACGCAGTATTTT. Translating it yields CASSQGLADTQYF.

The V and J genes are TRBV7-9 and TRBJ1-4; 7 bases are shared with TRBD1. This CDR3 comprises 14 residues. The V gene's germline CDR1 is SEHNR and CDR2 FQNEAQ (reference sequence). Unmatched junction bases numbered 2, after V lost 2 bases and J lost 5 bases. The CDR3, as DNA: TGTGCCAGCAGCTTACTAGGGGGCAATGAAAAACTGTTTTTT. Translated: CASSLLGGNEKLFF. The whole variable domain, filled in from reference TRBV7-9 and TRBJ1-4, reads DTGVSQNPRHKITKRGQNVTFRCDPISEHNRLYWYRQTLGQGPEFLTYFQNEAQLEKSRLLSDRFSAERPKGSFSTLEIQRTEQGDSAMYLCASSLLGGNEKLFFGSGTQLSVL.

CDR3 loop: CASSLDPGSTEAFF. The CDR3 DNA is TGTGCCAGCAGCTTGGATCCGGGGAGCACTGAAGCTTTCTTT. This rearrangement joins TRBV5-4 to TRBJ1-1; D gene ambiguous. This CDR3 comprises 14 residues. Germline values: CDR1 SGHNT, CDR2 YYREEE (reference sequence). V lost 0 bases to trimming and J lost 4 bases, with 10 bases between them.

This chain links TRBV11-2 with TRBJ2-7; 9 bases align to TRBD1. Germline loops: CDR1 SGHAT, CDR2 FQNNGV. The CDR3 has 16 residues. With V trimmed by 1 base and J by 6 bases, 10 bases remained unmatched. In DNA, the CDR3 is TGTGCCAGCAGCTTAGGGGCGGGGACAGGGTTTTCCGAGCAGTACTTC. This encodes CASSLGAGTGFSEQYF.

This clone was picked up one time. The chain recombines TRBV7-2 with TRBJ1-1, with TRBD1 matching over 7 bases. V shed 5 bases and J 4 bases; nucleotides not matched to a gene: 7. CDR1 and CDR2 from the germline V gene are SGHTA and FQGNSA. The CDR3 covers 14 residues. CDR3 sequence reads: CASSNTGAGTEAFF. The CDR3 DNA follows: TGTGCCAGCAGCAACACAGGGGCGGGCACTGAAGCTTTCTTT.

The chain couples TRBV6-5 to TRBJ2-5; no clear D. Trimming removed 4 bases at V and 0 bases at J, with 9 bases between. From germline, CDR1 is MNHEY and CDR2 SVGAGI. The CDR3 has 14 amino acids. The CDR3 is CASSSLEYQETQYF. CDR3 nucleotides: TGTGCCAGCAGTTCCCTGGAGTACCAAGAGACCCAGTACTTC.

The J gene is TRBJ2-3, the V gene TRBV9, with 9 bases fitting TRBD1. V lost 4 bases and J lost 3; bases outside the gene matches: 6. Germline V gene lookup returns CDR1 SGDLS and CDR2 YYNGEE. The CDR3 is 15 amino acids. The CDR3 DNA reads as TGTGCCAGCAGCCACGCCGGGACAGGGACAGATACGCAGTATTTT. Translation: CASSHAGTGTDTQYF.